These T cell receptor beta chains were read from a single sample in a study of blood T cell repertoires in COVID-19. Data came from immunoSEQ multiplex PCR; TCRdb stores just in-frame clones and leaves some out. The table lists over 45,000 clones, around 85% of them singletons. The sample taken for sequencing was peripheral blood. The receptors come from a woman older than 75 with acute or convalescent COVID-19. Each CDR3 is given with its conserved first and last residue. A D gene is named only where the DNA matches it firmly. The size entry is marked missing in some rows and otherwise reads once, few, many or a size class.

size	D	V	J	DNA	CDR3
.	TRBD1	TRBV13	TRBJ2-6	TGTGCCAGCAGCTTAGAACAGGGGGCGCCTGGGGCCAACGTCCTGACTTTC	CASSLEQGAPGANVLTF
.	TRBD2	TRBV7-2	TRBJ2-5	TGTGCCAGCAGGCGGCTAGCGGCCGAGACCCAGTACTTC	CASRRLAAETQYF
few	TRBD2	TRBV5-1	TRBJ2-1	TGCGCCAGCAGCCCGCCGACTAGCGGGGGGGCTCTCAATGAGCAGTTCTTC	CASSPPTSGGALNEQFF
.	.	TRBV21-1	TRBJ1-2	TGTGCCAGCAGCAATCCCTACGACAGGGGAGGTGGCTACACCTTC	CASSNPYDRGGGYTF
few	.	TRBV6-5	TRBJ2-1	TGTGCCAGCAGTTACGGGAAGGGGGAGAATGAGCAGTTCTTC	CASSYGKGENEQFF
.	.	TRBV19	TRBJ2-1	TGTGCCAGTACTATGGGGCGGGGCTACAATGAGCAGTTCTTC	CASTMGRGYNEQFF
few	TRBD1	TRBV9	TRBJ1-6	TGTGCCAGCAGCGTAGGACGACAGGGGACTTCACCCCTCCACTTT	CASSVGRQGTSPLHF
.	.	TRBV6-1	TRBJ1-2	TGTGCCAGCAGTGAGGGGGGATTACATGGCTACACCTTC	CASSEGGLHGYTF
few	.	TRBV7-6	TRBJ1-3	TGTGCCAGCAGCTTAGGAGGACACAACTCTGGAAACACCATATATTTT	CASSLGGHNSGNTIYF
.	.	TRBV5-1	TRBJ2-7	TGCGCCAGCAGCTTGGTTGCAGGGACCTACGAGCAGTACTTC	CASSLVAGTYEQYF
few	.	TRBV5-8	TRBJ2-7	TGTGCCAGCAGCTTCGGAGCCCTCGAGCAGTACTTC	CASSFGALEQYF
.	.	TRBV3-1/TRBV3-2	TRBJ1-4	TGTGCCAGCAGCCACCTCGTCACAGGAGTCAATGAAAAACTGTTTTTT	CASSHLVTGVNEKLFF
.	TRBD1	TRBV19	TRBJ1-4	TGTGCCAGTAGTATGGGGACAGGCGGTAATGAAAAACTGTTTTTT	CASSMGTGGNEKLFF
.	.	TRBV6-5	TRBJ1-5	TGTGCCAGCAGTTACTCAGGAGAACAGCCCCAGCATTTT	CASSYSGEQPQHF
.	.	TRBV7-9	TRBJ2-5	TGTGCCAGCAGCTTAGACGGAGGGAAGATGACCCAGTACTTC	CASSLDGGKMTQYF
.	TRBD1	TRBV19	TRBJ2-7	TGTGCCAGTAGTATCCGGGACAGGACGTTCTTC	CASSIRDRTFF
.	TRBD1	TRBV27	TRBJ2-3	TGTGCCAGCAGTCAGCCGGGACAGGGGAGCACAGATACGCAGTATTTT	CASSQPGQGSTDTQYF
few	.	TRBV27	TRBJ2-7	TGTGCCAGCAGTCCTAGGGGTTTCCACTACGAGCAGTACTTC	CASSPRGFHYEQYF
.	.	TRBV2	TRBJ1-2	TGTGCCAGCAGTTCCACAGGGCCCTCTGGCTACACCTTC	CASSSTGPSGYTF